Listed below are T cell receptor beta chains from one sample, sequenced in a study of CD8 T cells in Susac syndrome. Using its own MiXCR run on the immunoSEQ multiplex PCR reads, TCRdb lists one record per CDR3 protein. The table records roughly 100,000 distinct CDR3 sequences, 90% to 95% of them present only once. The sequencing input was CD4+ T cells from PBMCs. Source of these receptors: a human donor with Susac syndrome. The CDR3 runs from the conserved cysteine through the conserved F or W. A D gene is named only where the DNA matches it firmly. The size field is filled for only some rows; it gives once, few, many or a size class.

>TRBD2|TRBJ2-3|NA|TRBV30
CAWTSGRQDTQYF
TGTGCCTGGACTAGCGGGCGTCAAGATACGCAGTATTTT
>TRBD1|TRBJ1-1|NA|TRBV12-3/TRBV12-4
CASNNRGVNTEAFF
TGTGCCAGCAATAACAGGGGCGTGAACACTGAAGCTTTCTTT
>TRBD2|TRBJ2-5|NA|TRBV2
CASRELAGGLQETQYF
TGTGCCAGCAGGGAGCTAGCGGGGGGTCTCCAAGAGACCCAGTACTTC
>TRBD2|TRBJ2-3|NA|TRBV5-8
CASSSQLSGGATDTQYF
TGTGCCAGCAGCTCCCAACTTAGCGGGGGGGCGACAGATACGCAGTATTTT
>NA|TRBJ2-7|NA|TRBV29-1
CSVGRDSISYEQYF
TGCAGCGTTGGGCGGGACTCTATCTCCTACGAGCAGTACTTC
>NA|TRBJ1-4|NA|TRBV12-3/TRBV12-4
CASSPGEKLFF
TGTGCCAGCAGTCCTGGTGAAAAACTGTTTTTT
>NA|TRBJ2-2|NA|TRBV6-2/TRBV6-3
CASSYSTRFFTGELFF
TGTGCCAGCAGTTACTCGACCAGGTTCTTCACCGGGGAGCTGTTTTTT
>NA|TRBJ1-6|NA|TRBV6-4
CASSDGQEGSPLHF
TGTGCCAGCAGTGACGGGCAGGAGGGCTCACCCCTCCACTTT
>NA|TRBJ1-6|NA|TRBV12-3/TRBV12-4
CASSATGPYNSPLHF
TGTGCCAGCAGTGCTACAGGTCCCTATAATTCACCCCTCCACTTT
>NA|TRBJ1-1|NA|TRBV20-1
CSARKGNLGAFF
TGCAGTGCTAGAAAAGGGAACCTTGGAGCTTTCTTT
>TRBD1|TRBJ2-7|NA|TRBV18
CASSRSTGASYEQYF
TGTGCCAGCTCACGCTCGACAGGGGCGTCCTACGAGCAGTACTTC
>NA|TRBJ1-4|NA|TRBV30
CAWRRGATGANEKLFF
TGTGCCTGGAGGCGAGGGGCGACCGGGGCTAATGAAAAACTGTTTTTT
>NA|TRBJ1-5|NA|TRBV30
CAWSPTDSDYYSNQPQHF
TGTGCCTGGAGTCCTACGGACAGCGATTATTATAGCAATCAGCCCCAGCATTTT
>NA|TRBJ2-1|few|TRBV10-3
CAIRAPSDEQFF
TGTGCCATCAGGGCCCCCTCCGATGAGCAGTTCTTC
>NA|TRBJ2-1|NA|TRBV20-1
CTARGRGSYNEQFF
TGCACCGCTAGGGGTAGGGGGTCCTACAATGAGCAGTTCTTC
>NA|TRBJ1-1|NA|TRBV30
CAWTRNTEAFF
TGTGCCTGGACCAGGAACACTGAAGCTTTCTTT
>NA|TRBJ1-1|NA|TRBV30
CAWKRVVEAFF
TGTGCCTGGAAGAGGGTCGTTGAAGCTTTCTTT
>TRBD1|TRBJ1-1|NA|TRBV11-2
CASSNRGLGTEAFF
TGTGCCAGCAGTAACAGGGGATTGGGCACTGAAGCTTTCTTT
>NA|TRBJ1-2|once|TRBV5-5
CASSLETAHNYGYTF
TGTGCCAGCAGCTTGGAGACTGCTCATAACTATGGCTACACCTTC
>TRBD2|TRBJ2-1|NA|TRBV14
CASSPTRTGGNEQFF
TGTGCCAGCAGCCCGACAAGAACGGGAGGCAATGAGCAGTTCTTC
>NA|TRBJ2-3|NA|TRBV3-1
CASSQVTSGMAQYF
TGTGCCAGCAGCCAAGTAACTAGTGGGATGGCGCAGTATTTT
>NA|TRBJ1-1|once|TRBV9
CASSVGGAGNTEAFF
TGTGCCAGCAGCGTGGGGGGCGCTGGGAACACTGAAGCTTTCTTT
>TRBD1|TRBJ1-1|NA|TRBV20-1
CSPQGGALAFF
TGCAGTCCCCAGGGGGGGGCGCTGGCTTTCTTT
>NA|TRBJ2-3|NA|TRBV20-1
CSASPTRASVGSRSSTDTQYF
TGCAGTGCTAGTCCCACCCGGGCTAGTGTGGGTAGTCGATCTAGCACAGATACGCAGTATTTT
>TRBD1|TRBJ1-2|once|TRBV7-9
CASVPGGTNGYTF
TGTGCCAGCGTTCCAGGGGGCACAAATGGCTACACCTTC
>NA|TRBJ1-2|NA|TRBV4-3
CASSQESGAGSYGYTF
TGCGCCAGCAGCCAAGAATCGGGGGCCGGCTCATATGGCTACACCTTC
>TRBD2|TRBJ2-3|NA|TRBV27
CASRDLAGGRGGTQYF
TGTGCCAGCAGAGATCTAGCGGGGGGGCGTGGAGGGACGCAGTATTTT
>TRBD1|TRBJ2-1|NA|TRBV6-4
CASSGTGDYNEQFF
TGTGCCAGCAGTGGGACAGGGGACTACAATGAGCAGTTCTTC
>NA|TRBJ1-2|NA|TRBV6-5
CASSYSGRYGYTF
TGTGCCAGCAGTTACTCGGGGCGCTATGGCTACACCTTC
>NA|TRBJ1-1|NA|TRBV6-5
CASSSAGDVSEAFF
TGTGCCAGCAGTTCGGCAGGGGATGTTTCTGAAGCTTTCTTT
>NA|TRBJ2-1|NA|TRBV10-3
CAILRRDEQFF
TGTGCCATCCTCCGCCGCGATGAGCAGTTCTTC
>NA|TRBJ1-6|NA|TRBV3-1
CASSLRPSSYNSPLHF
TGTGCCAGCAGCCTGCGGCCGAGCTCCTATAATTCACCCCTCCACTTT
>NA|TRBJ2-7|NA|TRBV3-1
CASSLNTGTEQYF
TGTGCCAGCAGCCTAAATACGGGGACCGAGCAGTACTTC
>NA|TRBJ2-3|NA|TRBV11-2
CASSLLLAGPTDTQYF
TGTGCCAGCAGCTTACTTCTCGCGGGGCCCACAGATACGCAGTATTTT
>NA|TRBJ1-2|once|TRBV20-1
CSARRTLNYGYTF
TGCAGTGCTAGACGGACATTAAACTATGGCTACACCTTC
>NA|TRBJ2-7|NA|TRBV6-1
CASSLLSPTGKVYEQYF
TGTGCCAGCAGTCTCCTTTCCCCGACAGGAAAAGTCTACGAGCAGTACTTC
>NA|TRBJ2-2|NA|TRBV29-1
CSVEDKQGRLSGELFF
TGCAGCGTTGAAGATAAGCAGGGACGGCTGAGCGGGGAGCTGTTTTTT
>TRBD1|TRBJ1-2|NA|TRBV30
CAWEQGDVGYTF
TGTGCCTGGGAACAGGGGGATGTTGGCTACACCTTC
>NA|TRBJ1-1|NA|TRBV3-1
CASSPGRLNTEAFF
TGTGCCAGCAGCCCAGGACGTCTGAACACTGAAGCTTTCTTT
>TRBD2|TRBJ2-5|NA|TRBV3-1
CASSQGSLAGGGQETQYF
TGTGCCAGCAGCCAAGGTTCCCTAGCGGGGGGCGGTCAAGAGACCCAGTACTTC
>TRBD1|TRBJ1-2|NA|TRBV4-1
CASSQPGQDPNYGYTF
TGCGCCAGCAGCCAGCCAGGACAGGACCCTAACTATGGCTACACCTTC
>NA|TRBJ2-2|few|TRBV20-1
CSASLTNTGELFF
TGCAGTGCGAGCCTAACGAACACCGGGGAGCTGTTTTTT
>NA|TRBJ1-1|NA|TRBV27
CASSTKENTEAFF
TGTGCCAGCAGTACGAAGGAGAACACTGAAGCTTTCTTT
>NA|TRBJ1-2|NA|TRBV4-1
CASSQWGKGPNYGYTF
TGCGCCAGCAGCCAATGGGGCAAGGGACCGAACTATGGCTACACCTTC
>NA|TRBJ1-3|NA|TRBV18
CASAPGDTIYF
TGTGCCAGCGCCCCCGGAGACACCATATATTTT
>NA|TRBJ2-1|NA|TRBV5-1
CASSLGAGGEQFF
TGCGCCAGCAGCTTGGGGGCAGGCGGTGAGCAGTTCTTC
>NA|TRBJ1-2|NA|TRBV9
CASSAQGYGYTF
TGTGCCAGCAGCGCCCAAGGGTATGGCTACACCTTC